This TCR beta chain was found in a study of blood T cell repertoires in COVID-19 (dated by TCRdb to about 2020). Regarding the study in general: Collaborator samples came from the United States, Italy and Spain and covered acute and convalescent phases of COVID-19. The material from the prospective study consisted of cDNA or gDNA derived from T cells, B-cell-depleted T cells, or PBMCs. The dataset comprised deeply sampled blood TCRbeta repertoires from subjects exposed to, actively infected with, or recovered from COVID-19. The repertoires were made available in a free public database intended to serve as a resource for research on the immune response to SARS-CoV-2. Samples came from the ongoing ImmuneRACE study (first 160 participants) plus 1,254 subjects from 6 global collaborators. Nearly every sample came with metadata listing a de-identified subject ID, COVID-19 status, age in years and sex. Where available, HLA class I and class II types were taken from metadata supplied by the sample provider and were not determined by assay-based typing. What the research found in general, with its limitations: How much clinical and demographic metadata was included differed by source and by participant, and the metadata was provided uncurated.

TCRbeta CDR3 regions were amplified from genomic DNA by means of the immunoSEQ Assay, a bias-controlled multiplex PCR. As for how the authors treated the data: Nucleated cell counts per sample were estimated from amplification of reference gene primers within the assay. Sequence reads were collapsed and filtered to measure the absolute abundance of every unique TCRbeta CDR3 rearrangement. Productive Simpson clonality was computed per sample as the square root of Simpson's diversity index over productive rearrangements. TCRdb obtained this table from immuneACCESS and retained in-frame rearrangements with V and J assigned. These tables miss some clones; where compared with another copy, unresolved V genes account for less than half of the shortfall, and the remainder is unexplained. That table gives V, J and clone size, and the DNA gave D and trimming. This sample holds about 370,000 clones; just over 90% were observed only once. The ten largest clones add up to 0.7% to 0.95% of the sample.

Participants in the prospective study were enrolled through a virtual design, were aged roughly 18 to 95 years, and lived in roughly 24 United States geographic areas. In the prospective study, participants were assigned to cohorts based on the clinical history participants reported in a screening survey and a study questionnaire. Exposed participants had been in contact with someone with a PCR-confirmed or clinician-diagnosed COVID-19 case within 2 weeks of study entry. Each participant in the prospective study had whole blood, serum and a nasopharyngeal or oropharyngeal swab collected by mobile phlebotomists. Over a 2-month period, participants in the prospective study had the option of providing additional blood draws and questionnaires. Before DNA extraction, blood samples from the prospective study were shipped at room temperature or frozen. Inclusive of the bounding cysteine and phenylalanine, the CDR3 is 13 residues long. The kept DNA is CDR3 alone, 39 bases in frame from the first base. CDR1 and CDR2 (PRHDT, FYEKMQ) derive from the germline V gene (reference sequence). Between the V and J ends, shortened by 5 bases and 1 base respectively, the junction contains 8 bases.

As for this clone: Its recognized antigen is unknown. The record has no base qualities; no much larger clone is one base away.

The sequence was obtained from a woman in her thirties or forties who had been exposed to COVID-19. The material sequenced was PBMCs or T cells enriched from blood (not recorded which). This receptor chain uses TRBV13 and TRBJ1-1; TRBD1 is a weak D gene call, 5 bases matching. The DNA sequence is TGTGCCAGCAGCCCGACAGCGAACACTGAAGCTTTCTTT. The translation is CASSPTANTEAFF. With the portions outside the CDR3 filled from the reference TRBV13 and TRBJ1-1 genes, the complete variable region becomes AAGVIQSPRHLIKEKRETATLKCYPIPRHDTVYWYQQGPGQDPQFLISFYEKMQSDKGSIPDRFSAQQFSDYHSELNMSSLELGDSALYFCASSPTANTEAFFGQGTRLTVV.